The rows below give T cell receptor beta chains drawn from one sample of a study of T-cell reconstitution after alpha-beta-depleted transplantation in children. Each CDR3 protein gets one entry after TCRdb re-called the PCR reads with MiXCR. The sample records a few hundred thousand distinct CDR3 sequences, under 15% being singletons. Sequences were derived from PBMCs from the stem cell graft donor, sampled from the stem cell graft. Receptors were obtained from a human donor who donated a stem cell graft to a child with combined immunodeficiency. Both conserved end residues are part of each CDR3. The D gene is left open where the match is weak. The size field is filled for only some rows; it gives once, few, many or a size class.

clone_size,d_call,v_call,j_call,cdr3_nt,cdr3_aa
.,.,TRBV12-3/TRBV12-4,TRBJ2-2,TGTGCCAGCAGTTTTTCCCCGGGTTTGAACACCGGGGAGCTGTTTTTT,CASSFSPGLNTGELFF
many,.,TRBV12-3/TRBV12-4,TRBJ2-3,TGTGCCAGCAGTCCTCAGGGAGATACGCAGTATTTT,CASSPQGDTQYF
few,TRBD2,TRBV7-6,TRBJ2-3,TGTGCCAGCAGCTTAGGGAGGCGGGAGTCAAGAGATACGCAGTATTTT,CASSLGRRESRDTQYF
.,.,TRBV5-6,TRBJ1-4,TGTGCCAGCAGCTTGTTCGCGGATCCTGCGACTAATGAAAAACTGTTTTTT,CASSLFADPATNEKLFF
many,.,TRBV7-3,TRBJ2-1,TGTGCCAGCAGCTTAACTGTAGGGGGTGAGCAGTTCTTC,CASSLTVGGEQFF
.,TRBD1,TRBV7-8,TRBJ2-7,TGTGCCAGCAGCTTAATCGACAGGGTGGTCTACGAGCAGTACTTC,CASSLIDRVVYEQYF
.,.,TRBV6-2/TRBV6-3,TRBJ1-6,TGTGCCAGCAGTTACGGCTACGGGGTACCCCTCCACTTT,CASSYGYGVPLHF
.,.,TRBV28,TRBJ2-2,TGTGCCAGCAGTTTCCCGGGGCACACCGGGGAGCTGTTTTTT,CASSFPGHTGELFF
few,TRBD2,TRBV7-2,TRBJ2-1,TGTGCCAGCAGCTTAGGCGGGGGGGCCGAGGAGCAGTTCTTC,CASSLGGGAEEQFF
.,TRBD2,TRBV28,TRBJ2-5,TGTGCCAGCAGTTTCAACGTCCGCCCCTCAGCTAGCGGGGGGCCGCTCCGCAGGGAGACCCAGTACTTC,CASSFNVRPSASGGPLRRETQYF
few,TRBD2,TRBV5-1,TRBJ2-3,TGCGCCAGCAGCTTGATGGCTACAGGGACTAGCGGGAGGGTCGCAGATACGCAGTATTTT,CASSLMATGTSGRVADTQYF
.,.,TRBV13,TRBJ2-5,TGTGCCAGCAGCTTAGGGACACTACGGGAGACCCAGTACTTC,CASSLGTLRETQYF
few,.,TRBV6-5,TRBJ2-4,TGTGCCAGCAGTTACCCTGGACAAGGAGCCAAAAACATTCAGTACTTC,CASSYPGQGAKNIQYF
many,TRBD2,TRBV20-1,TRBJ2-2,TGCAGTGCTAGGGTTAGTGGACTAGCGGGAGGGCCGGCGAACACCGGGGAGCTGTTTTTT,CSARVSGLAGGPANTGELFF
.,.,TRBV29-1,TRBJ1-2,TGCAGCGTTGAAGAGGGTTCCAAGGGGAATGGCTACACCTTC,CSVEEGSKGNGYTF